This T cell receptor beta chain was obtained from a study of T cell repertoires in aging, cancer and after chemotherapy (dated by TCRdb to between 2018 and 2020). Background on the whole study: Donors spanned six age groups from 30 or younger to 70 or older, with at least three individuals per group. TCR repertoires from healthy donor controls were recorded over periods of several months to years and showed clear clonal overlap between repeated samplings. About 9.3 million TCR reads were contained in the full dataset. To examine immunoaging and T cell reconstitution after chemotherapy, the study profiled TCR beta repertoires in peripheral blood from healthy donors and cancer patients. The cohort comprised over 200 cancer patients, some 90 with hematological and some 120 with solid cancers, plus 95 healthy donors as a reference group. The investigation overall reported the following: Untreated patients with hematological or solid cancers showed significantly lower blood TCR diversity and higher clonality than age-matched healthy donors. The authors noted that the repertoire data do not allow conclusions about immunological memory after chemotherapy. An increase in median generation probability over the chemotherapy interval was observed in both cancer cohorts, suggesting that the repertoire was reconstituted through rebound thymic output. In healthy donors, the decline in TCR diversity with age was mainly due to loss of richness, whereas in cancer patients loss of evenness also played a role.

TCR beta rearrangements were amplified from genomic DNA isolated from peripheral blood, not from sorted cells or RNA. Rearranged TRB sequences spanning V, D and J segments were amplified in a multiplex touch-down PCR with a mixed TRB-A/B primer pool. Illumina adapters and sample indices were attached to the amplicons in two consecutive PCR reactions using Phusion HS II polymerase. The amplicons were purified from gel with the NucleoSpin Gel and PCR Clean-up kit and then assessed with Qubit and an Agilent 2100 Bioanalyzer. Sequencing of the libraries was done on an Illumina MiSeq with paired-end, single-indexed 600-cycle runs. In the source study's methods: MiXCR versions 2.12 and 3.0.5 were used to process the TRB sequences. Each unique CDR3 nucleotide sequence was treated as one clone, and only productive sequences with two or more reads were kept. The repertoire metrics were Shannon diversity, evenness, clonality (defined as one minus evenness), and alpha-parameterized diversity profiles covering alpha 0 to 5. The IGoR algorithm was used to calculate generation probabilities of clones in the paired pre- and post-chemotherapy samples. The public sequencing data were trimmed at Q25 with fastp and processed into clonotypes with MiXCR by TCRdb, which kept only in-frame beta chains. Merged by CDR3 protein, the rows form single entries marked with the most common genes and DNA. The V and J calls and clone size are TCRdb's, not the authors'. The sample table holds several thousand distinct CDR3 sequences, of which 35% were seen once. The top ten clonotypes cover about 40% of the sample.

In the case of this clonotype: There is no known antigen for this receptor. The sample holds no much larger clone one base away, and base qualities are not on file.

The CDR3 goes from the cysteine to the phenylalanine over 15 residues. Only the CDR3 region is kept as DNA, spanning 45 bases read in frame from base 1. Trimming leaves V shorter by 6 bases and J shorter by 0 bases, with the junction holding 8 bases beyond the gene matches. This clonotype was sampled from a human donor in good health. The chain uses TRBV12-3 or TRBV12-4 and TRBJ2-7; TRBD2 agrees with 7 junctional bases. Input material: blood. The CDR3 sequence is CASSPAGVSSYEQYF. The bases are TGTGCCAGCAGCCCTGCGGGGGTTAGCTCCTACGAGCAGTACTTC.